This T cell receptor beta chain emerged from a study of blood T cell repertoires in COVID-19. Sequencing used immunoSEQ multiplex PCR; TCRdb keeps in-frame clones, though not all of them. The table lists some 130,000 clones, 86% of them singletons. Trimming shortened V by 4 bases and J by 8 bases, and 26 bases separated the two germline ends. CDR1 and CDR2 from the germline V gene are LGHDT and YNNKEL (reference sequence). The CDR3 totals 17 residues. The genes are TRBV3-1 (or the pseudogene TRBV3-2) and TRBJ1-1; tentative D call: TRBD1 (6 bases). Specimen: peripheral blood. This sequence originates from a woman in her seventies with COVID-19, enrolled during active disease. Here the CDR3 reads CASSPRTGLMSVSEAFF. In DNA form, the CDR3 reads TGTGCCAGCAGCCCCCGAACAGGGTTAATGAGTGTATCAGAAGCTTTCTTT.